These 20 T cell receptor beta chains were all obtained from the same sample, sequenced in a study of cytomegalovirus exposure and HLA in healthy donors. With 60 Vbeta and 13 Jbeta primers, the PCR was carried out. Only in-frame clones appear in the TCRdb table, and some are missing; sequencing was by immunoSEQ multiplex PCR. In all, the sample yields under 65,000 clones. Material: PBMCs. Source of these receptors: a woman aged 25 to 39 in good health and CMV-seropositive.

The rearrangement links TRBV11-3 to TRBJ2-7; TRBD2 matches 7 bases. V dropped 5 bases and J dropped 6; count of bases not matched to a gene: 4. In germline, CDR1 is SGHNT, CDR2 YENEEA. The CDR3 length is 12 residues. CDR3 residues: CASSLRGGEQYF. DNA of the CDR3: TGTGCCAGCAGCCTACGCGGGGGCGAGCAGTACTTC.

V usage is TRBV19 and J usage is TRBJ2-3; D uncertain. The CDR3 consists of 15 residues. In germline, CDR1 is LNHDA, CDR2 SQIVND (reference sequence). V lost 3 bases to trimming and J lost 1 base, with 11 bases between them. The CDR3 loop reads CASSIAADRTDTQYF. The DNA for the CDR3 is TGTGCCAGTAGTATCGCGGCAGACCGCACAGATACGCAGTATTTT. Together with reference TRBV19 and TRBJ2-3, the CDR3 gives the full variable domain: DGGITQSPKYLFRKEGQNVTLSCEQNLNHDAMYWYRQDPGQGLRLIYYSQIVNDFQKGDIAEGYSVSREKKESFPLTVTSAQKNPTAFYLCASSIAADRTDTQYFGPGTRLTVL.

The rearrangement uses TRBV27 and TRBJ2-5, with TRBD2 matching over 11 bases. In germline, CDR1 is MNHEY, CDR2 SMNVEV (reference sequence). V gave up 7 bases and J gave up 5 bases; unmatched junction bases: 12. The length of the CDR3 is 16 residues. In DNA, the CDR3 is TGTGCCAGCAAAGGGAGGCTAGCGGGGGGAGAGGAGACCCAGTACTTC. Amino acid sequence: CASKGRLAGGEETQYF.

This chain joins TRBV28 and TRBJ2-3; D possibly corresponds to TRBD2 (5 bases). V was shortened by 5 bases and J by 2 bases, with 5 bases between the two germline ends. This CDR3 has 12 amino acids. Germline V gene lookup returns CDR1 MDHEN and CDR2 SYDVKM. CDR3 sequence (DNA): TGTGCCAGCAGTCGGGACACAGATACGCAGTATTTT. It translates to CASSRDTDTQYF. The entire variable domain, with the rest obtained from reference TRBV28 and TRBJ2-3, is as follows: DVKVTQSSRYLVKRTGEKVFLECVQDMDHENMFWYRQDPGLGLRLIYFSYDVKMKEKGDIPEGYSVSREKKERFSLILESASTNQTSMYLCASSRDTDTQYFGPGTRLTVL.

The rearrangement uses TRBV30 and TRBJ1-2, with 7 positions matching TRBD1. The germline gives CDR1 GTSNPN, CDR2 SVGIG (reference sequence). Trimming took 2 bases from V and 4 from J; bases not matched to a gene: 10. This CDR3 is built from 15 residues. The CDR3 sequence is CAWSLGPTGIYGYTF. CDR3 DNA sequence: TGTGCCTGGAGTCTGGGCCCGACAGGGATCTATGGCTACACCTTC. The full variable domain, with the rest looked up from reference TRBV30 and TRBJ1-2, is SQTIHQWPATLVQPVGSPLSLECTVEGTSNPNLYWYRQAAGRGLQLLFYSVGIGQISSEVPQNLSASRPQDRQFILSSKKLLLSDSGFYLCAWSLGPTGIYGYTFGSGTRLTVV.

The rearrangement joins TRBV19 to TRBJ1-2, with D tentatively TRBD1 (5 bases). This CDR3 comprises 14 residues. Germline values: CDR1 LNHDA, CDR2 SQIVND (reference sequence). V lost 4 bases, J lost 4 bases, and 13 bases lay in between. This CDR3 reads CASSTQGVGYGYTF. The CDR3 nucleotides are TGTGCCAGTAGTACCCAGGGTGTGGGCTATGGCTACACCTTC.

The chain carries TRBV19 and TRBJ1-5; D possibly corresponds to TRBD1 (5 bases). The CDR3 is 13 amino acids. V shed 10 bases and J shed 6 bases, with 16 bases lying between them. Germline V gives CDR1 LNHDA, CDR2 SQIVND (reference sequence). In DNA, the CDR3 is TGTGCCACTCGGGGGGGGGTAGGTCAGCCCCAGCATTTT. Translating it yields CATRGGVGQPQHF.

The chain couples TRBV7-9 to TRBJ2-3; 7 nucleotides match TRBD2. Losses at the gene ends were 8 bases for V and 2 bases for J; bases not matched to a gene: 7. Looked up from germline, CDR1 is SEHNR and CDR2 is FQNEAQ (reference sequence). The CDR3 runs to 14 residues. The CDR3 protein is CASAGTIYTDTQYF. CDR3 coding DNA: TGTGCCAGCGCCGGGACTATCTACACAGATACGCAGTATTTT.

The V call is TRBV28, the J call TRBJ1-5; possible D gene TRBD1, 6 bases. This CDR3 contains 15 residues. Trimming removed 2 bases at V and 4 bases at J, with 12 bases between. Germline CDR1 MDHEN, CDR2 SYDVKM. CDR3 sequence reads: CASSLGQGSNQPQHF. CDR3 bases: TGTGCCAGCAGTTTAGGGCAGGGGAGTAATCAGCCCCAGCATTTT.

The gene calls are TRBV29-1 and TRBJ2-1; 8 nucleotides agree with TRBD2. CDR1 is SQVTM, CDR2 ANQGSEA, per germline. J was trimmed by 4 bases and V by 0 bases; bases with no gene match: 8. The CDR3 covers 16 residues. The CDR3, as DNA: TGCAGCGTTGAAGATCCGGGGCGGGAGGTATACAATGAGCAGTTCTTC. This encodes CSVEDPGREVYNEQFF.

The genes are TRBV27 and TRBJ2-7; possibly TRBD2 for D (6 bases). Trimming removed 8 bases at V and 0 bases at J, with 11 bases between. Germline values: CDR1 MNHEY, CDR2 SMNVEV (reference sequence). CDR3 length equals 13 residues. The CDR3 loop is CASGGTRSYEQYF. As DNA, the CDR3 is TGTGCCAGCGGCGGGACCCGCTCCTACGAGCAGTACTTC.

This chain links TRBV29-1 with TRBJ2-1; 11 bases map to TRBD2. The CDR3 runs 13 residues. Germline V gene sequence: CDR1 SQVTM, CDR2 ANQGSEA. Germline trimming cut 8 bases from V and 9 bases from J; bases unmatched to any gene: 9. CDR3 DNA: TGCAGCATATTTAGCGGGGGGGCGTCTGAGCAGTTCTTC. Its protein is CSIFSGGASEQFF.

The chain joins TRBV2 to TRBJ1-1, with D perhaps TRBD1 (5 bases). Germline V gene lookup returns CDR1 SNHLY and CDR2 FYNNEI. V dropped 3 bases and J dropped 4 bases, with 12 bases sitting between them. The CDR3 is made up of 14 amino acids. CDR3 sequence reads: CASSEQGMGTEAFF. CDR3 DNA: TGTGCCAGCAGTGAGCAGGGTATGGGCACTGAAGCTTTCTTT.

CDR3 coding DNA: TGTGCCAGCAGCGCACTAGCGGGAGGTGTTACCGGGGAGCTGTTTTTT. Amino acid sequence: CASSALAGGVTGELFF. V gene TRBV9 combines with J gene TRBJ2-2, with 12 bases lining up with TRBD2. The CDR3 totals 16 residues. The trim removed 3 bases at V and 5 bases at J, leaving 5 bases unmatched. Germline V lookup: CDR1 SGDLS, CDR2 YYNGEE.

CDR3 loop: CAISDSQGILGILPQHF. The CDR3 DNA sequence: TGTGCCATCAGTGACTCACAGGGGATCCTGGGGATCCTGCCCCAGCATTTT. The chain links TRBV10-3 to TRBJ1-5; 7 bases line up with TRBD1. Germline V gene data show CDR1 as ENHRY and CDR2 as SYGVKD. The CDR3 totals 17 residues. Trimming took 3 bases from V and 9 from J; bases not matched to a gene: 17.

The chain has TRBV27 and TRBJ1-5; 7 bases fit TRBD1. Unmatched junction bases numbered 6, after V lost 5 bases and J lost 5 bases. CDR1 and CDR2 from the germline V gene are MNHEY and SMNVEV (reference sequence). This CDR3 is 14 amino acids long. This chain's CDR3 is CASSHNRGDQPQHF. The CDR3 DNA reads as TGTGCCAGCAGTCACAACAGGGGTGATCAGCCCCAGCATTTT.

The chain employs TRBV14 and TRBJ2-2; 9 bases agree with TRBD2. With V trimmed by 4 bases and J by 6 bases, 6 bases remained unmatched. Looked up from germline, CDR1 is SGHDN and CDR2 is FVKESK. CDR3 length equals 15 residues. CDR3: CASSLLTSGPGELFF. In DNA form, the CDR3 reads TGTGCCAGCAGCCTACTGACTAGCGGACCCGGGGAGCTGTTTTTT.

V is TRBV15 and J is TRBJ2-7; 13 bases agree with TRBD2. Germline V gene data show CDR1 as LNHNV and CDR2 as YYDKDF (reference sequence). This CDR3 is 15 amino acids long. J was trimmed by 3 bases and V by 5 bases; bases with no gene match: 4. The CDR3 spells CATSGRTSGSYEQYF. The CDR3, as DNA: TGTGCCACCAGCGGTAGGACTAGCGGGAGCTACGAGCAGTACTTC.

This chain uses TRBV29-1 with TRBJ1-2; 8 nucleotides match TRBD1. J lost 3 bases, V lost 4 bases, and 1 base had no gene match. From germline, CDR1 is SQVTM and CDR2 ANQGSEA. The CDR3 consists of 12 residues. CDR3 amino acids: CSVGTGYYGYTF. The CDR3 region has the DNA TGCAGCGTTGGGACAGGGTACTATGGCTACACCTTC. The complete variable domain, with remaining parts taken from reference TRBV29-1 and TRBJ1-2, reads SAVISQKPSRDICQRGTSLTIQCQVDSQVTMMFWYRQQPGQSLTLIATANQGSEATYESGFVIDKFPISRPNLTFSTLTVSNMSPEDSSIYLCSVGTGYYGYTFGSGTRLTVV.

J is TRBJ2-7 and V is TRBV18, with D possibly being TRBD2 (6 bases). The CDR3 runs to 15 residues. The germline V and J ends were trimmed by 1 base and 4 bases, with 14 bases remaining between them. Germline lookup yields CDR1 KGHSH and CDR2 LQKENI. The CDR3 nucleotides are TGTGCCAGCTCACCACGGGGCGGGGATTTGTACGAGCAGTACTTC. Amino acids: CASSPRGGDLYEQYF.